These 3 T cell receptor beta chains came from one sample sequenced in a study of cytomegalovirus exposure and HLA in healthy donors. Primers for the PCR totalled 60 Vbeta and 13 Jbeta. Generated by immunoSEQ multiplex PCR, the TCRdb table keeps only in-frame clones and is missing some. The data contain approximately 240,000 clones, 70% to 85% of them singletons. The specimen sequenced was PBMCs. The source of these receptors is a middle-aged woman in good health and CMV-seronegative.

The chain recombines TRBV14 with TRBJ2-5; D unresolved. The germline CDR1 and CDR2 sequences are SGHDN and FVKESK. Trimming took 0 bases from V and 7 from J, leaving 12 bases between them. This CDR3 spans 14 amino acids. The CDR3 DNA reads as TGTGCCAGCAGCCAAGAGACCGGGTTCGGGACCCAGTACTTC. Its translation is CASSQETGFGTQYF.

The CDR3 DNA sequence: TGTGCCAGCAGAGGACAGGGGGTACACGAGCAGTACTTC. Translated, it gives CASRGQGVHEQYF. This sequence joins TRBV2 and TRBJ2-7; 10 bases agree with TRBD1. With V trimmed by 6 bases and J by 5 bases, 4 bases remained unmatched. The CDR3 consists of 13 residues. Germline assignment: CDR1 SNHLY and CDR2 FYNNEI.

The V and J genes are TRBV6-6 and TRBJ2-7, with D perhaps TRBD2 (5 bases). The V and J ends lost 8 bases and 2 bases respectively, with 16 bases between them. This CDR3 has 14 residues. The germline CDR1 and CDR2 sequences are MNHNY and SVGAGI (reference sequence). The CDR3 sequence is CASAPTRSAYEQYF. CDR3 sequence (DNA): TGTGCCAGCGCCCCTACTAGGAGTGCCTACGAGCAGTACTTC.